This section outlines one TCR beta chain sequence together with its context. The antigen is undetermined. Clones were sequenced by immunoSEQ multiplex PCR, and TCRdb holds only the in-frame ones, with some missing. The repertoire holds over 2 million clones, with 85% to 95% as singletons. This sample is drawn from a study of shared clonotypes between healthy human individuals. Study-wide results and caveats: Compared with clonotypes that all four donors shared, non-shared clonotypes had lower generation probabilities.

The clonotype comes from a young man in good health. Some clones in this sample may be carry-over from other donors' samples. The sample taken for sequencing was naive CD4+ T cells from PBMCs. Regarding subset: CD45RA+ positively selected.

The CDR3 is CASSSWKSLAGEAGELFF. CDR3 DNA: TGTGCCAGCAGCTCATGGAAGTCACTAGCGGGAGAGGCCGGGGAGCTGTTTTTT. V usage is TRBV11-3 and J usage is TRBJ2-2; 11 bases match TRBD2. Germline CDR1 SGHNT, CDR2 YENEEA. V lost 4 bases, J lost 6 bases, and 13 bases stayed unmatched. This CDR3 spans 18 amino acids.